This T cell receptor (beta chain) was sequenced for a study of T cells after yellow fever vaccination (dated by TCRdb to between 2018 and 2021). About the full investigation: Libraries from fractions with low cell numbers were prepared with the SMART-Seq v4 Ultra Low Input RNA kit. Two healthy male donors, one aged 18 to 30 and one aged 30 to 40 years, made up the cohort. Blood samples were taken at several timepoints before and after primary and secondary immunization, and bulk PBMC replicates and cell subsets were isolated. To follow T-cell clones before and after primary and booster YFV17D yellow fever vaccination, bulk TCR alpha and beta repertoires were sequenced over time. Beyond this particular receptor, the publication reports: Because the study included only two donors, the extent to which the findings can be generalized is limited. A small fraction of clonotypes showed up in both the CD4 and CD8 compartments, probably as a result of convergent recombination. Computational filtering was required because FACS-sorted repertoires could contain abundant contaminating clonotypes from the bulk population. After the booster, most of the clones that had expanded following primary vaccination were detected again (96% of CD4 and around 88% of CD8), which suggests that memory was broadly maintained. Compared with the primary T-cell response, the secondary T-cell response was weaker but faster, peaking on day 5 rather than day 15.

This sample's treatment or condition label indicates: live attenuated yellow fever vaccine strain. A standard Ficoll-Paque protocol was used to isolate PBMCs from peripheral blood. CD4 and CD8 T-cell fractions were isolated with Dynabeads CD4 and CD8 positive selection kits. RNA was extracted with TriZol from bulk PBMCs, CD4 and CD8 fractions, and dextramer-positive and dextramer-negative fractions. From the cysteine through the phenylalanine, the CDR3 covers 10 amino acids. CDR3 DNA only is kept here, 30 bases in frame from base 1. For CDR1 and CDR2, the germline V gene lists ENHRY and SYGVKD. Relative to germline, V is 8 bases shorter and J is 7 bases shorter, with 5 bases between their ends. On this clonotype itself: Its antigen is currently not known. The sample holds no much larger clone one base away, and base qualities are not on file.

The instrument was an Illumina NovaSeq 6000. TCR cDNA was synthesized by 5'RACE template switching, through which a universal primer site and unique molecular identifiers were introduced. cDNA synthesis was primed from both the TCR alpha and TCR beta constant segments. Two PCR steps were used to amplify libraries, with sample barcodes and sequencing adapters being added in the second step. Sequencing of libraries was performed on Illumina HiSeq 2500 (2x100 bp) or NovaSeq (2x150 bp). Regarding the original processing steps: Demultiplexing of reads and collapsing into UMI consensus sequences were performed with MIGEC, and V(D)J alignment was carried out with MiXCR. Using edgeR on replicate PBMC samples, clonotypes were called vaccine-responding if FDR was below 0.01 and the log2 fold change was above 5 up to day 15. Each bulk clonotype received a CD4 or CD8 identity based on whether the sequenced CD4 or CD8 repertoire contained that clonotype at higher abundance. TCRdb cleaned the public reads at Q25 with fastp, built clones with MiXCR and kept in-frame beta chains. A single entry per CDR3 protein holds the most common genes and DNA from its merged rows. TCRdb, rather than the study authors, made the V and J calls. The sample data list about 200,000 distinct CDR3 sequences, and more than 3% of these were observed just once. The biggest ten clones account for 2.5% to 3.5% of the sample.

This specimen consisted of CD4+ T cells sorted from PBMCs, obtained 10 days after the yellow fever booster vaccination. This chain joins TRBV10-3 to TRBJ1-4; the D gene cannot be named for sure. The source is a man younger than 30 who received the YFV17D yellow fever vaccine. The CDR3 is CAIGSEKLFF. The DNA sequence is as follows: TGTGCCATCGGTAGTGAAAAACTGTTTTTT.